The TCR beta chain under discussion was sequenced for a study of PD-1 blockade in classical Hodgkin lymphoma. This CDR3 contains 15 residues. From germline, CDR1 is SGDLS and CDR2 YYNGEE. V lost 2 bases and J 0 bases, leaving 8 bases between the germline ends. Specified time point: cycle 4 day 1 (C4D1), after 6 weeks of nivolumab. Brentuximab vedotin exposure varied among the patients, all of whom had relapsed after autologous stem cell transplantation. TCRdb's table, derived via immunoSEQ multiplex PCR, lists solely in-frame clones and lacks some. The sample comprises tens of thousands of clones, about 75% of which are singletons, and about an eighth rests with the top ten.

The sample here was peripheral blood mononuclear cells (PBMCs), taken before the fourth cycle of nivolumab. The chain couples TRBV9 to TRBJ1-4; D is perhaps TRBD1 (5 bases). The receptor's source is a human donor with classical Hodgkin lymphoma. The CDR3 protein is CASSVWDSTNEKLFF. The CDR3 DNA reads TGTGCCAGCAGCGTCTGGGACTCAACTAATGAAAAACTGTTTTTT.